The 10 T cell receptor beta chains listed next were all sequenced from one sample in a study of blood T cell repertoires in COVID-19. Sequenced by immunoSEQ multiplex PCR; TCRdb stores in-frame clones only, minus some. Seen here are about 140,000 clones, approximately 83% observed once, and the top ten hold under 9.5%. Sequenced material: peripheral blood. These receptors all come from a human donor in a cohort sampled during active COVID-19.

The chain recombines TRBV12-3 or TRBV12-4 with TRBJ2-7; maybe TRBD1 (6 bases). The CDR3 contains 12 residues. V was clipped by 7 bases and J by 6 bases, with 13 bases between them. CDR3 protein: CASTSGVVEQYF. The CDR3 nucleotides read TGTGCCAGCACCTCAGGGGTTGTCGAGCAGTACTTC.

The chain has TRBV2 and TRBJ2-5; D is unclear. With 5 bases removed from V and 2 bases from J, the gap between germline ends came to 3 bases. Germline lookup yields CDR1 SNHLY and CDR2 FYNNEI. The CDR3 spans 11 residues. The chain's CDR3 is CASSPQETQYF. As DNA, the CDR3 is TGTGCCAGCAGTCCACAAGAGACCCAGTACTTC.

The chain joins TRBV19 to TRBJ1-2, with TRBD1 identical over 8 bases. J gave up 1 base and V 5 bases, and 9 bases lay outside the gene matches. CDR3 length: 16 amino acids. CDR1 LNHDA and CDR2 SQIVND come from the germline V gene (reference sequence). The CDR3: CASSPLTGEDNYGYTF. As DNA, the CDR3 is TGTGCCAGTAGTCCTCTGACAGGGGAGGATAACTATGGCTACACCTTC.

This chain connects TRBV15 to TRBJ2-7, with a weak D call TRBD2 (6 bases). The germline gives CDR1 LNHNV, CDR2 YYDKDF (reference sequence). Trimming removed 1 base at V and 5 bases at J, with 12 bases between. CDR3 size: 14 residues. CDR3 DNA: TGTGCCACCAGCAGAGCGGCGGGAAAAAACGAGCAGTACTTC. Its translation: CATSRAAGKNEQYF. Full variable domain (missing parts from reference TRBV15 and TRBJ2-7): DAMVIQNPRYQVTQFGKPVTLSCSQTLNHNVMYWYQQKSSQAPKLLFHYYDKDFNNEADTPDNFQSRRPNTSFCFLDIRSPGLGDTAMYLCATSRAAGKNEQYFGPGTRLTVT.

This chain uses TRBV5-4 with TRBJ2-1; 7 nucleotides match TRBD1. The CDR3 consists of 16 residues. The germline V gene has CDR1 SGHNT and CDR2 YYREEE (reference sequence). Trimming removed 0 bases from V and 1 base from J; junction bases left unmatched: 4. DNA for the CDR3: TGTGCCAGCAGCTTGGAAGGGGGCTTTTCCTACAATGAGCAGTTCTTC. Residues: CASSLEGGFSYNEQFF.

The chain uses TRBV7-2 and TRBJ1-4, with D possibly TRBD1 on 6 matching bases. This CDR3 is 14 amino acids long. The V end was cut by 4 bases, the J end by 4 bases, with 10 bases between. Germline V gives CDR1 SGHTA, CDR2 FQGNSA. The CDR3 loop is CASSSTGINEKLFF. The DNA of the CDR3 is TGTGCCAGCAGCTCTACAGGGATTAATGAAAAACTGTTTTTT.

The chain employs TRBV5-4 and TRBJ2-3, with 10 bases matching TRBD2. V lost 4 bases, J lost 2 bases, and 19 bases stayed unmatched. The germline V gene has CDR1 SGHNT and CDR2 YYREEE (reference sequence). The CDR3 is 20 residues long. CDR3 nucleotides: TGTGCCAGCAGCCCCCGGCTCCCTAGCGGGGGACCTCGACACACAGATACGCAGTATTTT. Translating it yields CASSPRLPSGGPRHTDTQYF.

This clone was observed a handful of times. The chain has TRBV11-2 and TRBJ1-4, with TRBD1 matching over 9 bases. Germline V gene lookup returns CDR1 SGHAT and CDR2 FQNNGV. V was clipped by 5 bases and J by 10 bases; unmatched bases: 8. This CDR3 is built from 14 residues. The CDR3 bases are TGTGCCAGCAGCCAGACAGGGGGAGGTGGAAAACTGTTTTTT. Protein product: CASSQTGGGGKLFF.

This clone was observed once. The chain couples TRBV19 to TRBJ1-2; 7 positions agree with TRBD1. The CDR3 is 12 residues long. CDR1 and CDR2 from the germline V gene are LNHDA and SQIVND (reference sequence). J lost 8 bases, V lost 8 bases, and 8 bases had no gene match. The CDR3 region is CASSRGHRGYTF. CDR3 nucleotides: TGTGCCAGTTCTAGGGGGCATCGGGGCTACACCTTC.

The chain carries TRBV6-6 and TRBJ1-5, with 10 nucleotides matching TRBD1. The V gene's germline CDR1 is MNHNY and CDR2 SVGAGI (reference sequence). V shed 3 bases and J 5 bases; nucleotides not matched to a gene: 4. This CDR3 spans 15 amino acids. The CDR3 loop is CASSYWTGGDQPQHF. In nucleotides, the CDR3 is TGTGCCAGCAGTTATTGGACAGGGGGAGATCAGCCCCAGCATTTT.